The 30 T cell receptor beta chains reported below all come from one sample, sequenced in a study of T cell responses to AZD1222 COVID-19 vaccine. The method was immunoSEQ multiplex PCR; TCRdb's version includes in-frame clones alone and lacks a portion of them. The repertoire has 90,000 to 120,000 clones, around 92% of them found once; the top ten carry more than 8%. This specimen consisted of peripheral blood, obtained 28 days after the second AZD1222 dose. All receptors derive from an adult who received the AZD1222 COVID-19 vaccine.

This chain uses TRBV27 with TRBJ2-3; tentatively, D is TRBD2 (6 bases). CDR1 is MNHEY, CDR2 SMNVEV, per germline (reference sequence). Trimming cost V 2 bases and J 2 bases, with 14 bases left between them. The CDR3 loop spans 16 amino acids. CDR3 bases: TGTGCCAGCAGTTTAGGGCTAGCGAGTCTCACAGATACGCAGTATTTT. This codes for CASSLGLASLTDTQYF.

The V gene is TRBV30, the J gene TRBJ1-5, with 9 bases fitting TRBD1. Germline V CDR1 and CDR2: GTSNPN, SVGIG (reference sequence). The CDR3 runs 13 residues. The V segment lost 5 bases and the J segment 5 bases; nucleotides outside the gene matches: 4. The CDR3 loop is CAWAQGAHQPQHF. The DNA of the CDR3 is TGTGCCTGGGCACAGGGGGCCCATCAGCCCCAGCATTTT.

The V and J genes are TRBV19 and TRBJ1-1; D is unclear. This CDR3 comprises 11 residues. V was pared by 5 bases and J by 0 bases, with 1 base between. Looked up from germline, CDR1 is LNHDA and CDR2 is SQIVND (reference sequence). CDR3 residues: CASSVNTEAFF. The CDR3 DNA reads TGTGCCAGTAGTGTGAACACTGAAGCTTTCTTT.

The rearrangement uses TRBV5-1 and TRBJ2-1; unclear D gene. The CDR3 covers 15 residues. V was trimmed by 6 bases and J by 4 bases, leaving 17 bases between them. CDR1 is SGHRS and CDR2 is YFSETQ in the germline V gene. As DNA, the CDR3 is TGCGCCAGCACCATAGACAACGCCAGGTACAATGAGCAGTTCTTC. It yields the protein CASTIDNARYNEQFF.

This chain joins TRBV29-1 and TRBJ1-5; 10 bases match TRBD1. There are 14 residues in the CDR3. The germline V gene encodes CDR1 SQVTM and CDR2 ANQGSEA. V trimming: 5 bases; J trimming: 4 bases; junction bases outside the gene matches: 5. CDR3: CSVRDRGSNQPQHF. In DNA, the CDR3 is TGCAGCGTTCGGGACAGGGGTAGTAATCAGCCCCAGCATTTT.

The rearrangement joins TRBV6-5 to TRBJ2-2, with 9 positions matching TRBD2. V dropped 2 bases and J dropped 1; count of bases not matched to a gene: 2. Germline V gene lookup returns CDR1 MNHEY and CDR2 SVGAGI. CDR3 length equals 16 residues. CDR3 sequence reads: CASSYTSGLNTGELFF. In DNA form, the CDR3 reads TGTGCCAGCAGTTACACTAGCGGGCTGAACACCGGGGAGCTGTTTTTT.

This sequence joins TRBV2 and TRBJ2-7; 7 nucleotides align to TRBD1. V trimming: 3 bases; J trimming: 2 bases; junction bases outside the gene matches: 4. CDR1 and CDR2 (germline): SNHLY, FYNNEI. The CDR3 is 14 residues long. CDR3 bases: TGTGCCAGCAGTGATGGACAGGAGCCCTACGAGCAGTACTTC. Protein product: CASSDGQEPYEQYF.

CDR3 DNA: TGTGCCAGCAGCTTAAGAGGGACTAGCGGGAGAGGGGAGACCCAGTACTTC. Translated, it gives CASSLRGTSGRGETQYF. The rearrangement links TRBV7-2 to TRBJ2-5; 14 bases are a match to TRBD2. Germline loops: CDR1 SGHTA, CDR2 FQGNSA. With 2 bases clipped from V and 5 bases from J, the junction kept 7 bases outside the gene matches. The CDR3 spans 17 residues.

The chain employs TRBV7-3 and TRBJ2-2; D is possibly TRBD1 or TRBD2 (5 bases each). The CDR3 totals 17 residues. CDR1 and CDR2 from the germline V gene are SGHTA and FQGTGA. V lost 5 bases, J lost 1 base, and 17 bases lay in between. This CDR3 is CASSRNTGPGNTGELFF. CDR3 coding DNA: TGTGCCAGCAGCCGTAATACGGGGCCAGGGAACACCGGGGAGCTGTTTTTT.

The V and J genes are TRBV18 and TRBJ2-5, with no clear D. V lost 1 base and J lost 2, with 20 bases in between. This CDR3 has 18 amino acids. CDR1 and CDR2 (germline): KGHSH, LQKENI. CDR3 in amino acids: CASSPRGSSKAQQETQYF. CDR3 coding DNA: TGTGCCAGCTCACCACGTGGAAGCAGCAAAGCACAGCAAGAGACCCAGTACTTC.

The chain combines TRBV25-1 with TRBJ1-4, with D uncertain. Trimming stripped 1 base from V and 3 bases from J, with 9 bases between. The CDR3 is 15 residues long. Germline V gene lookup returns CDR1 MGHDK and CDR2 SYGVNS. The chain's CDR3 is CASSEWQFPNEKLFF. CDR3 DNA: TGTGCCAGCAGTGAATGGCAGTTTCCTAATGAAAAACTGTTTTTT.

The chain uses TRBV3-1 (or the pseudogene TRBV3-2) and TRBJ1-5, with D unclear. The CDR3 sequence is 14 residues long. The V gene's germline CDR1 is LGHDT and CDR2 YNNKEL (reference sequence). Trimming pared 0 bases from V and 6 bases from J, leaving 9 bases between. The CDR3 DNA reads TGTGCCAGCAGCCAAGATGTAGGAGGTCAGCCCCAGCATTTT. This sequence encodes CASSQDVGGQPQHF.

The chain recombines TRBV28 with TRBJ1-5, with D uncertain. Germline V lookup: CDR1 MDHEN, CDR2 SYDVKM. Trimming shortened V by 1 base and J by 1 base, and 8 bases separated the two germline ends. The CDR3 length is 15 residues. In DNA form, the CDR3 reads TGTGCCAGCAGTTTATCTTCGGGGAGCAATCAGCCCCAGCATTTT. Protein product: CASSLSSGSNQPQHF.

The V gene is TRBV24-1, the J gene TRBJ2-2, with 7 positions matching TRBD1. Germline V gene sequence: CDR1 KGHDR, CDR2 SFDVKD. This CDR3 is built from 15 residues. Trimming cost V 2 bases and J 2 bases; bases outside gene matches: 1. CDR3 amino acids: CATSDWTGNTGELFF. The CDR3 coding sequence is TGTGCCACCAGTGATTGGACAGGCAACACCGGGGAGCTGTTTTTT.

This clone is a singleton in its sample. The chain employs TRBV18 and TRBJ2-6; 8 bases are shared with TRBD1. Germline CDR1 KGHSH, CDR2 LQKENI. V trimming: 0 bases; J trimming: 0 bases; junction bases outside the gene matches: 19. The CDR3 length is 23 residues. The CDR3 protein is CASSPPDRTGPYPTLSGANVLTF. The CDR3 DNA reads TGTGCCAGCTCACCACCCGACCGGACAGGGCCATATCCTACTCTCTCTGGGGCCAACGTCCTGACTTTC.

With regard to this clone: At one of its ends the junction is not consistent with the germline gene, which may arise from a read error. The chain employs TRBV7-9 and TRBJ1-1; D possibly corresponds to TRBD1 (5 bases). This CDR3 has 13 residues. Germline CDR1 SEHNR, CDR2 FQNEAQ (reference sequence). CDR3 DNA: TGTGCCAGCAGCGAACTGGGACGCACTGAGGCTTTCTTT. This translates into CASSELGRTEAFF.

The V gene is TRBV5-5, the J gene TRBJ2-3, with a tentative D call TRBD1 (6 bases). This CDR3 region has 15 residues. Trimming took off 4 bases at V and 7 bases at J, with 19 bases between the two ends. CDR1 and CDR2 from the germline V gene are SGHKS and YYEKEE (reference sequence). The CDR3 sequence: CASSLTGTDSHTQYF. Here the CDR3 DNA reads TGTGCCAGCAGCCTGACCGGGACGGACAGCCATACGCAGTATTTT.

The chain couples TRBV30 to TRBJ1-2, with D unclear. Germline CDR1 GTSNPN, CDR2 SVGIG (reference sequence). Trimming cost V 0 bases and J 1 base, with 6 bases left between them. The CDR3 is 13 amino acids. CDR3 coding DNA: TGTGCCTGGAGTGTAGCCTTTAACTATGGCTACACCTTC. Its translation is CAWSVAFNYGYTF.

The chain links TRBV7-8 to TRBJ2-1; 8 bases agree with TRBD2. The CDR3 has 17 residues. V was clipped by 2 bases and J by 3 bases; unmatched bases: 9. Per the germline V gene, CDR1 is SGHVS and CDR2 is FQNEAQ. The CDR3 region is CASSLSVAGGYYNEQFF. For the CDR3, the DNA is TGTGCCAGCAGCTTAAGTGTGGCGGGAGGATACTACAATGAGCAGTTCTTC.

The chain uses TRBV28 and TRBJ1-1; D is unresolved. The V and J ends lost 1 base and 2 bases respectively, with 11 bases between them. CDR1 and CDR2 (germline): MDHEN, SYDVKM. This CDR3 spans 15 amino acids. CDR3 amino acids: CASSLSGIDNTEAFF. The CDR3 DNA reads as TGTGCCAGCAGTTTATCCGGGATTGATAACACTGAAGCTTTCTTT.

The count of this clone is one. The chain joins TRBV6-5 to TRBJ2-7; 7 bases line up with TRBD2. The germline V gene encodes CDR1 MNHEY and CDR2 SVGAGI. V shed 8 bases and J 7 bases; nucleotides not matched to a gene: 11. CDR3 length: 13 amino acids. The CDR3 loop is CASGGGATEEQYF. The CDR3 nucleotides are TGTGCCAGCGGCGGGGGAGCGACGGAAGAGCAGTACTTC.

This chain joins TRBV5-4 and TRBJ2-7, with D tentatively TRBD1 (5 bases). Germline V gene data show CDR1 as SGHNT and CDR2 as YYREEE (reference sequence). V was cut by 2 bases and J by 4 bases, with 13 bases left in between. This CDR3 is built from 14 residues. In nucleotides, the CDR3 is TGTGCCAGCAGCTTTGATTTAAGGGGATACGAGCAGTACTTC. Protein: CASSFDLRGYEQYF. The whole variable domain, filled in from reference TRBV5-4 and TRBJ2-7, reads ETGVTQSPTHLIKTRGQQVTLRCSSQSGHNTVSWYQQALGQGPQFIFQYYREEENGRGNFPPRFSGLQFPNYSSELNVNALELDDSALYLCASSFDLRGYEQYFGPGTRLTVT.

The chain combines TRBV6-2 or TRBV6-3 with TRBJ1-2; no firm D call. The V end was cut by 6 bases, the J end by 10 bases, with 12 bases between. Germline V gives CDR1 MNHEY, CDR2 SVGEGT. The CDR3 runs 11 residues. The CDR3 spells CASSHPALYTF. In DNA form, the CDR3 reads TGTGCCAGCAGCCATCCCGCCCTCTACACCTTC.

This clone is a singleton in its sample. The chain joins TRBV5-1 to TRBJ2-1; 9 bases match TRBD1. Trimming removed 4 bases from V and 0 bases from J; junction bases left unmatched: 8. From germline, CDR1 is SGHRS and CDR2 YFSETQ. The CDR3 extends over 17 amino acids. CDR3 coding DNA: TGCGCCAGCAGCGATGTTACAGGGGGCAACTCCTACAATGAGCAGTTCTTC. It is translated as CASSDVTGGNSYNEQFF.

This chain connects TRBV4-3 to TRBJ1-1; D remains ambiguous. This CDR3 has 16 residues. CDR1 LGHNA and CDR2 YSLEER come from the germline V gene. Trimming removed 0 bases at V and 0 bases at J, with 11 bases between. The CDR3 spells CASSQDIGQLNTEAFF. Here the CDR3 DNA reads TGCGCCAGCAGCCAAGATATCGGGCAGTTGAACACTGAAGCTTTCTTT.

The rearrangement joins TRBV7-9 to TRBJ2-5; TRBD1 matches 12 bases. The CDR3 is made up of 16 amino acids. Losses at the gene ends were 5 bases for V and 5 bases for J; bases not matched to a gene: 9. Per the germline V gene, CDR1 is SEHNR and CDR2 is FQNEAQ (reference sequence). CDR3 DNA: TGTGCCAGCAGCCAAGGGGGACAGGGGGCGCGGGAGACCCAGTACTTC. Translated, it gives CASSQGGQGARETQYF.

V usage is TRBV24-1 and J usage is TRBJ1-4; D not resolved. Trimming removed 9 bases at V and 5 bases at J, with 15 bases between. CDR1 is KGHDR and CDR2 is SFDVKD in the germline V gene. This CDR3 spans 14 amino acids. The CDR3 DNA reads as TGTGCCACCGAGCTCAACGGCAGAAATGAAAAACTGTTTTTT. Translating gives CATELNGRNEKLFF.

The V call is TRBV19, the J call TRBJ2-5, with a possible D match to TRBD1 (6 bases). V shed 9 bases and J shed 2 bases, with 19 bases lying between them. CDR1 and CDR2 from the germline V gene are LNHDA and SQIVND (reference sequence). CDR3 length equals 15 residues. The CDR3 DNA reads TGTGCCAGCTCACAGGGAGACTACCCACAAGAGACCCAGTACTTC. As protein: CASSQGDYPQETQYF.

This chain uses TRBV5-6 with TRBJ2-1; D remains ambiguous. In germline, CDR1 is SGHDT, CDR2 YYEEEE. CDR3 size: 16 residues. This CDR3 is CAAAQGFSSVYNEQFF. The DNA for the CDR3 is TGTGCAGCAGCTCAAGGGTTTAGCAGCGTATACAATGAGCAGTTCTTC.

The rearrangement uses TRBV5-6 and TRBJ2-3; 9 positions match TRBD1. Trimming at V came to 4 bases and at J to 4 bases, leaving 10 bases not matched to a gene. This CDR3 has 16 residues. Germline V CDR1 and CDR2: SGHDT, YYEEEE. The CDR3 here is CASSLGTGIEADTQYF. The CDR3 DNA reads as TGTGCCAGCAGCCTCGGGACAGGGATCGAAGCAGATACGCAGTATTTT.